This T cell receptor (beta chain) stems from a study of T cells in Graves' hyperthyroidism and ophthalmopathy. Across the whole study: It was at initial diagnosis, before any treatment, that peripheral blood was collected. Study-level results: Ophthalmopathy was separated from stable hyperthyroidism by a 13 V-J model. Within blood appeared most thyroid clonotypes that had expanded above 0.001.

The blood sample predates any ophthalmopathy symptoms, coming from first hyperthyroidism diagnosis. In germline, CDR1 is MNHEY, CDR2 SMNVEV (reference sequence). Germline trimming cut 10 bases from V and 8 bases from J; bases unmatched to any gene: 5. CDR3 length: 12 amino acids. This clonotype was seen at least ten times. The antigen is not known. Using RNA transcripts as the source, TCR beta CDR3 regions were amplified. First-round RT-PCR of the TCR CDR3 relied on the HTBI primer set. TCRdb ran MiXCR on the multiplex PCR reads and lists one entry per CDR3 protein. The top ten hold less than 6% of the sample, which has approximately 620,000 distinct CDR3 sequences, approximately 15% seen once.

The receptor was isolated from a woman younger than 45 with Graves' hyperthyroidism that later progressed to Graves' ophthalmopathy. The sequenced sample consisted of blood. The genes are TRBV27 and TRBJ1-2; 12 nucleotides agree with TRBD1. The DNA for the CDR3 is TGTGCCACCAGGGACAGGGGGCACGGCTACACCTTC. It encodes CATRDRGHGYTF.